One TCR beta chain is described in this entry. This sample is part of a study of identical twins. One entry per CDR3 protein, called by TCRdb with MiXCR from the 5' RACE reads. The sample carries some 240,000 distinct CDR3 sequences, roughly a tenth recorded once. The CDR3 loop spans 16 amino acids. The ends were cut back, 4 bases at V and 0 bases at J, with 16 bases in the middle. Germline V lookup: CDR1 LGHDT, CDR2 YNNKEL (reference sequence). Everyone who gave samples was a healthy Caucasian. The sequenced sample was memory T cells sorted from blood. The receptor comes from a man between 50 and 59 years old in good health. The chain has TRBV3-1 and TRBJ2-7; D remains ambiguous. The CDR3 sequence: CASSPYTARTSYEQYF. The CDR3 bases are TGTGCCAGCAGCCCGTACACGGCCCGCACCTCCTACGAGCAGTACTTC.